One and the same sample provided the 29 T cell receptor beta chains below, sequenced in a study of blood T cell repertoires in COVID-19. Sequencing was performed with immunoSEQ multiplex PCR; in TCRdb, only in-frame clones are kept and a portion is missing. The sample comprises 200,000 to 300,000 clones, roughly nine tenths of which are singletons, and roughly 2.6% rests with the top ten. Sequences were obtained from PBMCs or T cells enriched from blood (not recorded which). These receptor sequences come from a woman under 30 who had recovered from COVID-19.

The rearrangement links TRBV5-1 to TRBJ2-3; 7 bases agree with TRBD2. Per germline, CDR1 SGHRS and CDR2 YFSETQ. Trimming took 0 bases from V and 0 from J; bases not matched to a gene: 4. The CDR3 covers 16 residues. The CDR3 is CASSLAPSGSTDTQYF. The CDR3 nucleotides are TGCGCCAGCAGCTTGGCTCCTAGCGGTAGCACAGATACGCAGTATTTT.

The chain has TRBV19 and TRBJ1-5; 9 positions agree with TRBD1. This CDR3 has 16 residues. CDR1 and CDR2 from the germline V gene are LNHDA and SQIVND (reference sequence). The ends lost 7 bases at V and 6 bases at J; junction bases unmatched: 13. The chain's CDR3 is CASTEGTGFLGQPQHF. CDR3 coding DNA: TGTGCCAGTACAGAAGGGACAGGGTTTTTGGGTCAGCCCCAGCATTTT.

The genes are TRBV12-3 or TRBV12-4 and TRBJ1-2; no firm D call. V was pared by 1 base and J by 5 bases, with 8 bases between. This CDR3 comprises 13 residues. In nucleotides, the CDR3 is TGTGCCAGCAGTTTAGGGCGGGAATATGGCTACACCTTC. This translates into CASSLGREYGYTF.

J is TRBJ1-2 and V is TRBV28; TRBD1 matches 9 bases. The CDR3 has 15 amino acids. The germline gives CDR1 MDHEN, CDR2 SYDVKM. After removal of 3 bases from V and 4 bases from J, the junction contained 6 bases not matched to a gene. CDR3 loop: CASSFAGTGPYGYTF. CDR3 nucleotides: TGTGCCAGCAGTTTCGCCGGGACAGGGCCCTATGGCTACACCTTC.

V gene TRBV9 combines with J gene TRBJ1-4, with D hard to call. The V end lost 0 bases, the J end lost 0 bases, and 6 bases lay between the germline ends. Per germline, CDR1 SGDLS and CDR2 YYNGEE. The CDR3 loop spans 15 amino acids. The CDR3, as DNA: TGTGCCAGCAGCGTAGGCGGAGCAACTAATGAAAAACTGTTTTTT. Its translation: CASSVGGATNEKLFF.

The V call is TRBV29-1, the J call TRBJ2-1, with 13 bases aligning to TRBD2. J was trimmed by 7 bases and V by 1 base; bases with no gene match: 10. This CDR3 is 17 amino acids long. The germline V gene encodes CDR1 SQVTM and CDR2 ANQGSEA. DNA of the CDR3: TGCAGCGTTGAAGGGACTAGCGGGAGATCCCCTAAGAATGAGCAGTTCTTC. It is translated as CSVEGTSGRSPKNEQFF.

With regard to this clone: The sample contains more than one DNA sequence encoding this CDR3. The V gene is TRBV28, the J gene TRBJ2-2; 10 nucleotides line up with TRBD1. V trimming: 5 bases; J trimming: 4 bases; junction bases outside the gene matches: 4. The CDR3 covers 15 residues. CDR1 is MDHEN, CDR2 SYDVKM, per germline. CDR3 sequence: CASSRRTGGTGELFF. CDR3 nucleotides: TGTGCCAGCAGTCGCCGGACAGGGGGCACCGGGGAGCTGTTTTTT.

CDR3 bases: TGTGCCAGCAGCTTAGATTCGATCGAACTTCGGGAGCAGTACTTC. It yields the protein CASSLDSIELREQYF. The J gene is TRBJ2-7, the V gene TRBV11-2; D is ambiguous. Germline V CDR1 and CDR2: SGHAT, FQNNGV. CDR3 length: 15 amino acids. Trimming took 0 bases from V and 7 from J, leaving 16 bases between them.

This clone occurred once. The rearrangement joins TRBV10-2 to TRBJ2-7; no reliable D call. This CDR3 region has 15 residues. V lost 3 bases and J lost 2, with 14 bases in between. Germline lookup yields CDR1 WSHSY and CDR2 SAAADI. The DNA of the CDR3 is TGCGCCAGCAGTGATGGTTCTGGCGGAACCTACGAGCAGTACTTC. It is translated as CASSDGSGGTYEQYF.

CDR3 protein: CASSLRDSSYEQYF. The CDR3 DNA reads as TGTGCCAGCAGTCTACGGGACTCCTCCTACGAGCAGTACTTC. The V call is TRBV6-2 or TRBV6-3, the J call TRBJ2-7; the D gene is possibly TRBD2 (6 bases). The CDR3 runs 14 residues. V shed 5 bases and J shed 0 bases, with 11 bases lying between them. The germline CDR1 and CDR2 sequences are MNHEY and SVGEGT.

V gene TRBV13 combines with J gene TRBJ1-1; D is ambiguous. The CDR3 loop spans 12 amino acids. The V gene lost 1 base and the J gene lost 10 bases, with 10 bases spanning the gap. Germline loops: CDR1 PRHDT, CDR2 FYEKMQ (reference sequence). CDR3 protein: CASSLVSRGAFF. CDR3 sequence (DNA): TGTGCCAGCAGCTTAGTTAGCCGGGGAGCTTTCTTT. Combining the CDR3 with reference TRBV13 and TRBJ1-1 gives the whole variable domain AAGVIQSPRHLIKEKRETATLKCYPIPRHDTVYWYQQGPGQDPQFLISFYEKMQSDKGSIPDRFSAQQFSDYHSELNMSSLELGDSALYFCASSLVSRGAFFGQGTRLTVV.

This CDR3 reads CASSGDRENQPQHF. The CDR3 DNA is TGTGCCAGCAGCGGGGACAGGGAAAATCAGCCCCAGCATTTT. The chain employs TRBV25-1 and TRBJ1-5, with 9 bases fitting TRBD1. CDR3 size: 14 residues. Germline loops: CDR1 MGHDK, CDR2 SYGVNS. Trimming at V came to 6 bases and at J to 4 bases, leaving 4 bases not matched to a gene.

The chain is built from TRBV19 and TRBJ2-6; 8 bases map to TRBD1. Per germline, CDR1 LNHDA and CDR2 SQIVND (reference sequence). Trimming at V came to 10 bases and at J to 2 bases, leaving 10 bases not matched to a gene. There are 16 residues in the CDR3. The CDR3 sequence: CATARGRTPGANVLTF. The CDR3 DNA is TGTGCCACGGCCAGGGGGCGGACCCCTGGGGCCAACGTCCTGACTTTC.

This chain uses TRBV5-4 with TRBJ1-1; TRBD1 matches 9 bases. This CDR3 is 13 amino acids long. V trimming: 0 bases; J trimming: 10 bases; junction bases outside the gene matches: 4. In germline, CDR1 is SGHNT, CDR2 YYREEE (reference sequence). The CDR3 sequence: CASSLDRGLVAFF. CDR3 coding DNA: TGTGCCAGCAGCTTGGACAGGGGGCTAGTAGCTTTCTTT.

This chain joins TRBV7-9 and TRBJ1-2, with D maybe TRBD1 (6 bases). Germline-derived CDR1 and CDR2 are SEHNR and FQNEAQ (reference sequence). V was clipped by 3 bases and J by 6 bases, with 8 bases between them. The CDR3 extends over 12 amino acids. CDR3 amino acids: CASSFNRDGYTF. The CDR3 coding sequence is TGTGCCAGCAGCTTTAACAGGGATGGCTACACCTTC.

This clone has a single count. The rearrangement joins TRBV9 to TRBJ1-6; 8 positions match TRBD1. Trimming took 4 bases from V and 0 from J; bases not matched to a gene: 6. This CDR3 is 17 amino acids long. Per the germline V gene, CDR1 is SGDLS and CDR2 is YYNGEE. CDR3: CASSPRTGNSYNSPLHF. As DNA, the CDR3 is TGTGCCAGCAGCCCCCGGACAGGGAACTCCTATAATTCACCCCTCCACTTT.

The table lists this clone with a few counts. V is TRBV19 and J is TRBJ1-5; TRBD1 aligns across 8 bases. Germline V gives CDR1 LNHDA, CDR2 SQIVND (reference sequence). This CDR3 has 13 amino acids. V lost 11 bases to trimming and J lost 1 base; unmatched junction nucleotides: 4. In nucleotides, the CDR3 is TGTGCCGCGAGACAGGGGAGCAATCAGCCCCAGCATTTT. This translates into CAARQGSNQPQHF.

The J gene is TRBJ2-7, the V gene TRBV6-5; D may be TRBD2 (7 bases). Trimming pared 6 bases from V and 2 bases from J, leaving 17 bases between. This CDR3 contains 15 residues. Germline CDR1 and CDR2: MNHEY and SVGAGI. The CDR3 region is CASRTKGGVAYEQYF. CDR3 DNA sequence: TGTGCCAGCAGGACGAAGGGGGGGGTAGCCTACGAGCAGTACTTC.

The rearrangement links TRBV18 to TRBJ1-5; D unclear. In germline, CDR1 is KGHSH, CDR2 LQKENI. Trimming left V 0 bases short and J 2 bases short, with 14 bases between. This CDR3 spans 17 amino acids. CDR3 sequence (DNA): TGTGCCAGCTCACCACCGTTTAGGATTGGGCGCAATCAGCCCCAGCATTTT. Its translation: CASSPPFRIGRNQPQHF. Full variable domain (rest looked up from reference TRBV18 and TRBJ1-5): NAGVMQNPRHLVRRRGQEARLRCSPMKGHSHVYWYRQLPEEGLKFMVYLQKENIIDESGMPKERFSAEFPKEGPSILRIQQVVRGDSAAYFCASSPPFRIGRNQPQHFGDGTRLSIL.

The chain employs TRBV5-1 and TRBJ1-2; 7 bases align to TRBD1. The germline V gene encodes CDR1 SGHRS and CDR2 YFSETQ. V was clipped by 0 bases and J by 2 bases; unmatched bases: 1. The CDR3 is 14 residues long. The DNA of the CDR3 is TGCGCCAGCAGCTTGGGCAGGGGGAACTATGGCTACACCTTC. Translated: CASSLGRGNYGYTF.

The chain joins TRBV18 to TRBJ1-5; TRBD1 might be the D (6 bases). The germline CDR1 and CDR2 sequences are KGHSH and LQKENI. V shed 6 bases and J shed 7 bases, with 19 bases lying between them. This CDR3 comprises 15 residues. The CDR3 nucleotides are TGTGCCAGCTCCCCGGATTGGGGGCTGGGACAGCCCCAGCATTTT. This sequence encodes CASSPDWGLGQPQHF.

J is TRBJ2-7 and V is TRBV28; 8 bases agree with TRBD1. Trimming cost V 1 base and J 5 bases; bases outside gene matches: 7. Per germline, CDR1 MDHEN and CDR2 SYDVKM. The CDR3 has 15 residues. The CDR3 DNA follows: TGTGCCAGCAGTTTATCCCGGACAGGGCTGGACGAGCAGTACTTC. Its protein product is CASSLSRTGLDEQYF. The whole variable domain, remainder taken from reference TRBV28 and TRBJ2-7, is DVKVTQSSRYLVKRTGEKVFLECVQDMDHENMFWYRQDPGLGLRLIYFSYDVKMKEKGDIPEGYSVSREKKERFSLILESASTNQTSMYLCASSLSRTGLDEQYFGPGTRLTVT.

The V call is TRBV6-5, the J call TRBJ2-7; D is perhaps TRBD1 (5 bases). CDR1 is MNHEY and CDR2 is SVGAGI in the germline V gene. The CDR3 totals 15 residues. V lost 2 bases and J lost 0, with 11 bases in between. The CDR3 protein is CASSYGAASSYEQYF. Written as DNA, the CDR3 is TGTGCCAGCAGTTACGGGGCGGCTTCCTCCTACGAGCAGTACTTC.

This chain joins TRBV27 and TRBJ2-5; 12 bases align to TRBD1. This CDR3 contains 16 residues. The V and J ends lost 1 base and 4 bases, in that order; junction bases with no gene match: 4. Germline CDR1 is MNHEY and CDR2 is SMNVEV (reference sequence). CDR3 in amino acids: CASSLWDRGRLETQYF. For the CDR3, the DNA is TGTGCCAGCAGTTTATGGGACAGGGGGCGCTTAGAGACCCAGTACTTC.

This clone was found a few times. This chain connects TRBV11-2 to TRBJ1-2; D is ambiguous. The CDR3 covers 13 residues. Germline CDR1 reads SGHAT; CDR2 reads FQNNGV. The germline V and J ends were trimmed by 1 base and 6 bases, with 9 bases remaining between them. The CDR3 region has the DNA TGTGCCAGCAGCTTAGCCCAAAAGCATGGCTACACCTTC. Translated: CASSLAQKHGYTF.

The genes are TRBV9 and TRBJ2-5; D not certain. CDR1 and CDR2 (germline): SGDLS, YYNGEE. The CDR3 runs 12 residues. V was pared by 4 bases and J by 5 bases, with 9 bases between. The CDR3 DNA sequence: TGTGCCAGCAGCATCAGTCAGGAGACCCAGTACTTC. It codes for CASSISQETQYF.

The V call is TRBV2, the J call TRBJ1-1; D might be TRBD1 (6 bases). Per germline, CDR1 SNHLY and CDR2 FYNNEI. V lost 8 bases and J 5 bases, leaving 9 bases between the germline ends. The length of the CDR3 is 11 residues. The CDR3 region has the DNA TGTGCCAGCGGGAGGGGGACTGAAGCTTTCTTT. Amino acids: CASGRGTEAFF. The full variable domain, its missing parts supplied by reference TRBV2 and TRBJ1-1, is EPEVTQTPSHQVTQMGQEVILRCVPISNHLYFYWYRQILGQKVEFLVSFYNNEISEKSEIFDDQFSVERPDGSNFTLKIRSTKLEDSAMYFCASGRGTEAFFGQGTRLTVV.

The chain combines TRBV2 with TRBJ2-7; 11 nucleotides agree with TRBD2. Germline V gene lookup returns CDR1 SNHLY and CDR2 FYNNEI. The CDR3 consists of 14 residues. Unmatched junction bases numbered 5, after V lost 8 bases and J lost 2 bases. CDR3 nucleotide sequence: TGTGCCAGCCGAACGGGACTAGCGGCCTACGAGCAGTACTTC. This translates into CASRTGLAAYEQYF.

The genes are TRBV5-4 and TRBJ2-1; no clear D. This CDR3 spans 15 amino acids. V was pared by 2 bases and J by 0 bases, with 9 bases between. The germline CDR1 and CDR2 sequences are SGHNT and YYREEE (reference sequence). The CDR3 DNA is TGTGCCAGCAGCTTAAGACAAAACTCCTACAATGAGCAGTTCTTC. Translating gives CASSLRQNSYNEQFF.